This is a list of T cell receptor beta chains from one sample in a study of blood T cell repertoires in COVID-19. Sequenced by immunoSEQ multiplex PCR; TCRdb stores in-frame clones only, minus some. The sample includes 250,000 to 350,000 clones, over 75% of them seen just once. Material: peripheral blood. These receptors came from a woman aged 45 to 65 who had recovered from COVID-19. The CDR3 runs from the conserved cysteine through the conserved F or W. The D gene is left open where the match is weak. The size of a clone is reported for some rows only, either as once, few or many, or as a class for expanded clones.

clone_size: .
v_call: TRBV7-2
j_call: TRBJ2-2
d_call: TRBD2
cdr3_aa: CASSISSGRVAGELFF
cdr3_nt: TGTGCCAGCAGCATTTCTAGCGGGAGGGTGGCCGGGGAGCTGTTTTTT

clone_size: .
v_call: TRBV28
j_call: TRBJ2-7
d_call: TRBD1
cdr3_aa: CASRRQGGNEQYF
cdr3_nt: TGTGCCAGCAGGAGACAGGGGGGCAACGAGCAGTACTTC

clone_size: .
v_call: TRBV7-9
j_call: TRBJ1-2
d_call: .
cdr3_aa: CASSLSQGLDGYTF
cdr3_nt: TGTGCCAGCAGCTTATCACAGGGATTAGATGGCTACACCTTC

clone_size: .
v_call: TRBV11-1
j_call: TRBJ2-2
d_call: .
cdr3_aa: CASRLGSSGGELFF
cdr3_nt: TGTGCCAGCAGGCTCGGAAGTTCAGGCGGGGAGCTGTTTTTT

clone_size: few
v_call: TRBV18
j_call: TRBJ2-5
d_call: TRBD1
cdr3_aa: CASSTDRVVETQYF
cdr3_nt: TGTGCCAGCTCCACGGACAGGGTGGTGGAGACCCAGTACTTC

clone_size: .
v_call: TRBV5-1
j_call: TRBJ2-3
d_call: TRBD2
cdr3_aa: CASSDRTSADTQYF
cdr3_nt: TGCGCCAGCAGTGATCGGACTAGCGCAGATACGCAGTATTTT

clone_size: .
v_call: TRBV5-6
j_call: TRBJ1-4
d_call: .
cdr3_aa: CASSLYGPTNEKLFF
cdr3_nt: TGTGCCAGCAGCTTGTACGGTCCTACTAATGAAAAACTGTTTTTT

clone_size: .
v_call: TRBV28
j_call: TRBJ1-5
d_call: TRBD1
cdr3_aa: CASRHGQAGGNQPQHF
cdr3_nt: TGTGCCAGCAGACACGGACAGGCGGGTGGCAATCAGCCCCAGCATTTT

clone_size: .
v_call: TRBV5-1
j_call: TRBJ2-5
d_call: .
cdr3_aa: CASSLEGNIQETQYF
cdr3_nt: TGCGCCAGCAGCTTGGAGGGGAACATCCAAGAGACCCAGTACTTC

clone_size: .
v_call: TRBV5-1
j_call: TRBJ2-3
d_call: .
cdr3_aa: CASSEPGGGDTQYF
cdr3_nt: TGCGCCAGCAGCGAGCCTGGGGGAGGAGATACGCAGTATTTT

clone_size: .
v_call: TRBV6-1
j_call: TRBJ2-2
d_call: TRBD1
cdr3_aa: CASSASYRGTNTGELFF
cdr3_nt: TGTGCCAGCAGTGCCAGCTACAGGGGAACGAACACCGGGGAGCTGTTTTTT

clone_size: .
v_call: TRBV5-1
j_call: TRBJ1-2
d_call: .
cdr3_aa: CASSFDTGTDGYTF
cdr3_nt: TGCGCCAGCAGTTTCGACACAGGGACGGATGGCTACACCTTC

clone_size: once
v_call: TRBV28
j_call: TRBJ2-1
d_call: TRBD1
cdr3_aa: CASSSQGTGSNEQFF
cdr3_nt: TGTGCCAGCAGTTCCCAAGGGACAGGAAGTAATGAGCAGTTCTTC

clone_size: .
v_call: TRBV28
j_call: TRBJ2-1
d_call: TRBD2
cdr3_aa: CASSLAGESYNEQFF
cdr3_nt: TGTGCCAGCAGTTTAGCGGGAGAGTCCTACAATGAGCAGTTCTTC

clone_size: .
v_call: TRBV15
j_call: TRBJ1-3
d_call: TRBD1
cdr3_aa: CATRRTGSGNTIYF
cdr3_nt: TGTGCCACCAGACGGACAGGATCTGGAAACACCATATATTTT

clone_size: few
v_call: TRBV4-2
j_call: TRBJ1-3
d_call: .
cdr3_aa: CASSQDAGTGNTIYF
cdr3_nt: TGTGCCAGCAGCCAAGATGCGGGGACTGGAAACACCATATATTTT

clone_size: .
v_call: TRBV7-9
j_call: TRBJ2-7
d_call: TRBD2
cdr3_aa: CASSQGGAYEQYF
cdr3_nt: TGTGCCAGCAGTCAGGGAGGGGCCTACGAGCAGTACTTC

clone_size: .
v_call: TRBV28
j_call: TRBJ1-6
d_call: .
cdr3_aa: CASSLGGTSYNSPLHF
cdr3_nt: TGTGCCAGCAGTTTGGGGGGTACCTCCTATAATTCACCCCTCCACTTT

clone_size: .
v_call: TRBV18
j_call: TRBJ2-1
d_call: TRBD2
cdr3_aa: CASSPGPSGRARNEQFF
cdr3_nt: TGTGCCAGCTCACCAGGTCCTAGCGGGAGGGCCAGAAATGAGCAGTTCTTC

clone_size: few
v_call: TRBV7-9
j_call: TRBJ2-1
d_call: .
cdr3_aa: CASSLGARVDEQFF
cdr3_nt: TGTGCCAGCAGCTTAGGTGCCAGGGTGGATGAGCAGTTCTTC

clone_size: .
v_call: TRBV19
j_call: TRBJ2-3
d_call: .
cdr3_aa: CASSFGTGLSTDTQYF
cdr3_nt: TGTGCCAGTTCTTTTGGGACGGGACTTAGCACAGATACGCAGTATTTT

clone_size: .
v_call: TRBV20-1
j_call: TRBJ2-7
d_call: .
cdr3_aa: CSASLRESAIYEQYF
cdr3_nt: TGCAGTGCTAGTCTACGGGAAAGCGCGATCTACGAGCAGTACTTC

clone_size: .
v_call: TRBV28
j_call: TRBJ1-5
d_call: .
cdr3_aa: CASSSGRASSNQPQHF
cdr3_nt: TGTGCCAGCAGTTCGGGCAGGGCTTCTAGCAATCAGCCCCAGCATTTT

clone_size: .
v_call: TRBV2
j_call: TRBJ1-3
d_call: .
cdr3_aa: CASSAGINTIYF
cdr3_nt: TGTGCCAGCAGTGCAGGGATTAACACCATATATTTT